This TCR beta chain was sequenced during a study of T cells in tuberculosis. Background on the study: Sequenced TCRs come from CD1B-GMM tetramer-binding T cells.

Sorting used thawed, overnight-rested PBMC stained with anti-CD3, a viability dye and GMM-loaded CD1B tetramer. The lipid loaded on the CD1B tetramers was C32 glucose monomycolate from Rhodococcus equi. Measured with immunoSEQ multiplex PCR; TCRdb has only the in-frame clones, and not every one. The sample has approximately 60,000 clones, 81% seen once. The sequenced sample was CD1b-GMM tetramer-negative cells sorted from PBMCs. The clonotype was recovered from an adult woman with latent tuberculosis.

The CDR3 DNA reads as TGCGCCAGCAGCTCTGGGACTGGATACAATGAGCAGTTCTTC. This codes for CASSSGTGYNEQFF. The chain links TRBV5-1 to TRBJ2-1, with TRBD2 as a possible D gene (6 bases). CDR3 length equals 14 residues. Germline-derived CDR1 and CDR2 are SGHRS and YFSETQ. Trimming stripped 3 bases from V and 4 bases from J, with 11 bases between.